This T cell receptor beta chain was recovered during a study of PD-L1 blockade in urothelial cancer. In each PCR, synthetic TCR analog templates were spiked in. Some clones are missing from TCRdb's copy, which holds only in-frame ones; the method was immunoSEQ multiplex PCR. The sample yields roughly 90,000 clones, 89% seen once. As to time point: pretreatment peripheral blood. V lost 3 bases, J lost 2 bases, and 15 bases lay in between. The CDR3 is 16 residues long. In germline, CDR1 is KGHSH, CDR2 LQKENI. This TCR was recovered from a woman of 80 years or more with urothelial cancer. Sequenced material: PBMCs, taken around atezolizumab (anti-PD-L1) treatment. The rearrangement uses TRBV18 and TRBJ2-3, with D possibly matching TRBD2 (6 bases). In DNA form, the CDR3 reads TGTGCCAGCTCACCGCTAGCGCGAACCACCACAGATACGCAGTATTTT. Residues: CASSPLARTTTDTQYF.